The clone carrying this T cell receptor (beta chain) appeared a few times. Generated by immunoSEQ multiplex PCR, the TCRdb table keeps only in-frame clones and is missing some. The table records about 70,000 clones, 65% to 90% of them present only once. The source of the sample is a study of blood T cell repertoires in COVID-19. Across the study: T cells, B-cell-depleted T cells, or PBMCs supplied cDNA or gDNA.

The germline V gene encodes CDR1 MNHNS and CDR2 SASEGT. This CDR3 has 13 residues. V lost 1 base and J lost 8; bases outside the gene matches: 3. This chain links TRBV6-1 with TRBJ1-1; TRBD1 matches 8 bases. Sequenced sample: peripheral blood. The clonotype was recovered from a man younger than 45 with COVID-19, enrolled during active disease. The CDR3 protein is CASSEVQGAEAFF. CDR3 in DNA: TGTGCCAGCAGTGAAGTCCAGGGGGCGGAAGCTTTCTTT.